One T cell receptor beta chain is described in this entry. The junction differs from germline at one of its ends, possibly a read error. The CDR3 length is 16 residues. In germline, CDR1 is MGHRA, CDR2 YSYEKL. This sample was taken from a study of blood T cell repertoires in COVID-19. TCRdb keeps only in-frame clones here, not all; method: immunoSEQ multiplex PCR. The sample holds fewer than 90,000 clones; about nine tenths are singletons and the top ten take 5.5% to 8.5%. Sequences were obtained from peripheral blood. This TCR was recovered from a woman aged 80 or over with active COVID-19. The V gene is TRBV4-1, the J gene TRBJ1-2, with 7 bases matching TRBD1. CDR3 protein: CASTIGTEAPNYGYTF. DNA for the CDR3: TGCGCCAGCACCATAGGGACAGAAGCGCCTAATTATGGCTACACCTTC.